Sequencing of this T cell receptor beta chain was carried out in a study of early stage breast cancer tumors. Each sample had two DNA replicates, 0.5 ug blood or about 1.4 ug tissue. Profiled with immunoSEQ multiplex PCR; TCRdb holds only in-frame clones, not every one. The sample holds 50,000 to 65,000 clones, around 80% seen once. Deletions cut 2 bases from V and 0 bases from J, with 14 bases between. The CDR3 has 16 amino acids. Looked up from germline, CDR1 is MNHEY and CDR2 is SMNVEV (reference sequence). The study's findings and limits: Tumors had about 2.4-fold higher T cell density and higher clonality than adjacent normal breast tissue.

As to this clone: What it binds is not known.

The receptor was derived from a young adult with breast cancer. The specimen was blood. V is TRBV27 and J is TRBJ2-7; D might be TRBD1 (5 bases). The CDR3 here is CASSLGPQGHSYEQYF. CDR3 bases: TGTGCCAGCAGTTTAGGGCCCCAGGGTCACTCCTACGAGCAGTACTTC.